Sequencing of this TCR beta chain was carried out in a study of blood T cell repertoires in COVID-19. Study at large: The cDNA or gDNA used as material had been derived from T cells, B-cell-depleted T cells, or PBMCs.

Per the study methods: Estimates of nucleated cell counts were drawn from the amplification of reference gene primers. Profiled with immunoSEQ multiplex PCR; TCRdb holds only in-frame clones, not every one. The V and J calls and the clone size are those of that table, but D and trimming were determined from the DNA. The data contain 200,000 to 250,000 clones, about 91% of them singletons. The ends were cut back, 1 base at V and 6 bases at J, with 16 bases in the middle. The CDR3 is made up of 16 amino acids. Germline V gives CDR1 MDHEN, CDR2 SYDVKM. The Seattle patients, enrolled during active infection, were followed longitudinally. This clone was observed once.

This chain connects TRBV28 to TRBJ2-1; maybe TRBD1 (6 bases). The receptor comes from a woman aged 25 to 45 with COVID-19, enrolled during active disease. Sequenced sample: peripheral blood. CDR3 sequence reads: CASSLSPGAGANEQFF. For the CDR3, the DNA is TGTGCCAGCAGTTTATCCCCCGGAGCAGGGGCCAATGAGCAGTTCTTC.